These 29 T cell receptor beta chains were all obtained from the same sample, sequenced in a study of cytomegalovirus exposure and HLA in healthy donors (dated by TCRdb to about 2017). Library method: the immunoSEQ multiplex PCR assay. The multiplex PCR relied on a mix of 60 forward primers for TCR Vbeta segments and 13 reverse primers for TCR Jbeta segments. TCRdb provides this immuneACCESS table in a form limited to in-frame rearrangements. Some clones are lacking; in checked studies, under half of them reflect an unresolved V gene, and why the rest are absent is not known. Across this sample there are 150,000 to 200,000 clones, with around 80% seen only once. Roughly 6.4% of the sample comes from the top ten. Sequencing was carried out using PBMCs. The receptors come from a woman between 40 and 50 years old in good health and CMV-seropositive.

The chain links TRBV28 to TRBJ1-5, with D uncertain. V was clipped by 5 bases and J by 2 bases, with 16 bases between them. Germline CDR1 MDHEN, CDR2 SYDVKM. The CDR3 contains 16 residues. The CDR3 reads CASSRPGSRGNQPQHF. The CDR3 nucleotides read TGTGCCAGCAGTAGGCCGGGAAGCCGGGGCAATCAGCCCCAGCATTTT.

The J gene is TRBJ1-1, the V gene TRBV5-4; TRBD1 matches 9 bases. The CDR3 consists of 14 residues. Germline loops: CDR1 SGHNT, CDR2 YYREEE (reference sequence). V trimming: 4 bases; J trimming: 6 bases; junction bases outside the gene matches: 7. CDR3 DNA sequence: TGTGCCAGCAGCAGAAGACAGGGGGTACCTGAAGCTTTCTTT. It is translated as CASSRRQGVPEAFF.

The V call is TRBV9, the J call TRBJ2-1, with TRBD1 matching over 7 bases. CDR1 is SGDLS and CDR2 is YYNGEE in the germline V gene. The CDR3 contains 15 residues. The V gene end was trimmed by 1 base and the J gene end by 2 bases; junction bases not matched to a gene: 3. CDR3 in DNA: TGTGCCAGCAGCGTACAGGGGGTAACCTACAATGAGCAGTTCTTC. Translation gives CASSVQGVTYNEQFF.

V usage is TRBV5-1 and J usage is TRBJ2-5; 11 nucleotides align to TRBD2. CDR3 length: 14 residues. The V gene end was trimmed by 7 bases and the J gene end by 3 bases; junction bases not matched to a gene: 5. Germline-derived CDR1 and CDR2 are SGHRS and YFSETQ. DNA for the CDR3: TGCGCCAGCGCGACTAGCGGGACAAAAGAGACCCAGTACTTC. Translating it yields CASATSGTKETQYF.

This chain links TRBV7-9 with TRBJ2-5, with TRBD2 matching over 13 bases. Per germline, CDR1 SEHNR and CDR2 FQNEAQ (reference sequence). The length of the CDR3 is 15 residues. Unmatched junction bases numbered 5, after V lost 5 bases and J lost 5 bases. CDR3 coding DNA: TGTGCCAGCAGCAGGACTAGCGGGGGACCGGAGACCCAGTACTTC. Protein sequence: CASSRTSGGPETQYF.

V and J are TRBV7-2 and TRBJ1-5; D is ambiguous. Deletions cut 3 bases from V and 4 bases from J, with 7 bases between. CDR3 length: 13 amino acids. CDR1 and CDR2 from the germline V gene are SGHTA and FQGNSA. CDR3 in amino acids: CASSFRENQPQHF. The CDR3 nucleotides are TGTGCCAGCAGCTTCCGGGAAAATCAGCCCCAGCATTTT.

This clone was detected only a few times. V gene TRBV2 combines with J gene TRBJ1-1; 7 bases fit TRBD1. The CDR3 covers 15 residues. From germline, CDR1 is SNHLY and CDR2 FYNNEI. Unmatched junction bases numbered 7, after V lost 6 bases and J lost 0 bases. The CDR3 coding sequence is TGTGCCAGCAGCCGGGACAGACCAATGAACACTGAAGCTTTCTTT. Its translation: CASSRDRPMNTEAFF.

V is TRBV19 and J is TRBJ1-4, with 7 positions matching TRBD1. Germline lookup yields CDR1 LNHDA and CDR2 SQIVND (reference sequence). The J segment lost 4 bases and the V segment lost 9 bases, leaving 8 bases of the junction unmatched. This CDR3 spans 14 amino acids. CDR3 loop: CASRRDSLNEKLFF. CDR3 DNA: TGTGCCAGCCGGAGGGACAGTCTTAATGAAAAACTGTTTTTT.

This clone was seen just once. The rearrangement uses TRBV10-3 and TRBJ1-1, with D possibly matching TRBD1 (5 bases). From germline, CDR1 is ENHRY and CDR2 SYGVKD. V was shortened by 7 bases and J by 2 bases, with 17 bases between the two germline ends. The CDR3 has 15 amino acids. The CDR3 region has the DNA TGTGCCATCAAACAGGTCCCAGATGCTAACACTGAAGCTTTCTTT. Encoded protein: CAIKQVPDANTEAFF.

This clone was picked up one time. This sequence joins TRBV7-2 and TRBJ1-1; D might be TRBD1 (6 bases). CDR1 is SGHTA, CDR2 FQGNSA, per germline. Trimming took 1 base from V and 7 from J, leaving 10 bases between them. The CDR3 spans 13 residues. CDR3 sequence (DNA): TGTGCCAGCAGCTTAGAGGGGGAAAATGAAGCTTTCTTT. Residues: CASSLEGENEAFF.

This clone was seen a few times. The junction and the germline gene differ at one end; a read error may be behind it. The chain employs TRBV6-1 and TRBJ2-1; D is unclear. CDR1 is MNHNS and CDR2 is SASEGT in the germline V gene. CDR3 length: 11 residues. CDR3 amino acids: CASRAYYEQFF. Here the CDR3 DNA reads TGTGCCAGCAGAGCCTACTATGAGCAGTTCTTC.

V and J are TRBV6-6 and TRBJ1-5, with 7 bases aligning to TRBD1. The V segment lost 6 bases and the J segment 1 base; nucleotides outside the gene matches: 3. Germline CDR1 is MNHNY and CDR2 is SVGAGI (reference sequence). The CDR3 spans 14 residues. The CDR3 DNA follows: TGTGCCAGCAGCAGGGGGTCGAGCAATCAGCCCCAGCATTTT. Translated, it gives CASSRGSSNQPQHF.

The chain employs TRBV4-3 and TRBJ1-4, with TRBD1 matching 7 bases. The length of the CDR3 is 14 residues. The V segment lost 6 bases and the J segment 5 bases; nucleotides outside the gene matches: 6. Germline V CDR1 and CDR2: LGHNA, YSLEER. The CDR3 DNA reads as TGCGCCAGCAGGGGGGACAGTCAAAATGAAAAACTGTTTTTT. As protein: CASRGDSQNEKLFF.

The V gene is TRBV27, the J gene TRBJ2-5; TRBD2 is a possible D gene (5 bases). V was shortened by 3 bases and J by 4 bases, with 12 bases between the two germline ends. The V gene's germline CDR1 is MNHEY and CDR2 SMNVEV (reference sequence). This CDR3 spans 14 amino acids. CDR3 sequence (DNA): TGTGCCAGCAGTTTGAGCGGTCGGCCAGAGACCCAGTACTTC. It specifies CASSLSGRPETQYF.

The chain has TRBV6-5 and TRBJ2-5; 9 bases fit TRBD2. The J call may not be correct, given that the DNA end is closer to TRBJ2-7. The CDR3 spans 15 residues. Germline V lookup: CDR1 MNHEY, CDR2 SVGAGI. The DNA of the CDR3 is TGTGCCAGCAGTTATATTAGCGGGGGATCCTACGAGCAGTACTTC. Translated, it gives CASSYISGGSYEQYF.

The chain's CDR3 is CASSHRGGTGELFF. The CDR3 DNA reads as TGCGCCAGCAGTCACAGGGGGGGGACCGGGGAGCTGTTTTTT. This chain joins TRBV10-1 and TRBJ2-2, with D possibly matching TRBD1 (8 bases). V was cut by 5 bases and J by 5 bases, with 12 bases left in between. CDR3 length: 14 residues. The germline V gene encodes CDR1 WNHNN and CDR2 SYGVQD (reference sequence).

The rearrangement uses TRBV30 and TRBJ2-7, with 10 bases fitting TRBD1. CDR1 GTSNPN and CDR2 SVGIG come from the germline V gene (reference sequence). V gave up 3 bases and J gave up 5 bases; unmatched junction bases: 4. The CDR3 contains 13 residues. The CDR3 bases are TGTGCCTGGAGCGCCGGGACAGGGGACGAGCAGTACTTC. Residues: CAWSAGTGDEQYF.

This chain links TRBV18 with TRBJ2-6; TRBD1 agrees at 9 bases. Germline values: CDR1 KGHSH, CDR2 LQKENI. This CDR3 has 19 residues. The ends lost 3 bases at V and 0 bases at J; junction bases unmatched: 9. The CDR3: CASSPKQGAFSSGANVLTF. The CDR3 region has the DNA TGTGCCAGCTCACCTAAACAGGGGGCTTTTAGCTCTGGGGCCAACGTCCTGACTTTC. Looking up the rest from reference TRBV18 and TRBJ2-6 gives the full variable domain: NAGVMQNPRHLVRRRGQEARLRCSPMKGHSHVYWYRQLPEEGLKFMVYLQKENIIDESGMPKERFSAEFPKEGPSILRIQQVVRGDSAAYFCASSPKQGAFSSGANVLTFGAGSRLTVL.

As concerns this clone: At the DNA level, this CDR3 is encoded by other sequences in the same sample as well. The rearrangement links TRBV5-1 to TRBJ2-7; D perhaps matches TRBD2 (6 bases). The CDR3 length is 14 residues. V was clipped by 2 bases and J by 2 bases, with 11 bases between them. CDR1 and CDR2 (germline): SGHRS, YFSETQ. Written as DNA, the CDR3 is TGCGCCAGCAGCTTCGGGACGGGAGCCTACGAGCAGTACTTC. Translation gives CASSFGTGAYEQYF.

The V call is TRBV5-1, the J call TRBJ2-3, with TRBD2 matching 7 bases. Germline CDR1 SGHRS, CDR2 YFSETQ. The CDR3 sequence is 15 residues long. V shed 0 bases and J 5 bases; nucleotides not matched to a gene: 6. For the CDR3, the DNA is TGCGCCAGCAGCTTGGGGGACTATGCGGGAGATACGCAGTATTTT. Residues: CASSLGDYAGDTQYF.

The sample holds many counts of this clone. The chain couples TRBV6-1 to TRBJ1-2, with D uncertain. V was clipped by 1 base and J by 8 bases, with 11 bases between them. Germline V gene data show CDR1 as MNHNS and CDR2 as SASEGT. This CDR3 is 13 amino acids long. Written as DNA, the CDR3 is TGTGCCAGCAGTGAAGAGTTCGGGAGAGGCTACACCTTC. Translated: CASSEEFGRGYTF.

The genes are TRBV7-2 and TRBJ2-1; 9 bases align to TRBD2. Germline assignment: CDR1 SGHTA and CDR2 FQGNSA. There are 15 residues in the CDR3. J lost 6 bases, V lost 1 base, and 4 bases had no gene match. CDR3 sequence: CASSLGGTSSNEQFF. In DNA form, the CDR3 reads TGTGCCAGCAGCTTAGGAGGGACTAGCTCCAATGAGCAGTTCTTC.

This clone was seen more than once but under ten times. The V call is TRBV7-9, the J call TRBJ2-1, with TRBD2 as a possible D gene (7 bases). Germline V gene data show CDR1 as SEHNR and CDR2 as FQNEAQ (reference sequence). The V end was cut by 5 bases, the J end by 6 bases, with 17 bases between. The CDR3 extends over 15 amino acids. The CDR3 here is CASSRIQGGGNEQFF. CDR3 DNA sequence: TGTGCCAGCAGCAGAATACAGGGCGGGGGCAATGAGCAGTTCTTC. The full variable domain, completed using reference TRBV7-9 and TRBJ2-1, is DTGVSQNPRHKITKRGQNVTFRCDPISEHNRLYWYRQTLGQGPEFLTYFQNEAQLEKSRLLSDRFSAERPKGSFSTLEIQRTEQGDSAMYLCASSRIQGGGNEQFFGPGTRLTVL.

The V and J genes are TRBV6-1 and TRBJ1-2, with D tentatively TRBD1 (5 bases). The CDR3 totals 16 residues. Per germline, CDR1 MNHNS and CDR2 SASEGT. V lost 0 bases and J 5 bases, leaving 16 bases between the germline ends. CDR3 bases: TGTGCCAGCAGTGAAGCGTCGGGGGTACGGCTTTATGGCTACACCTTC. It translates to CASSEASGVRLYGYTF.

The chain joins TRBV7-8 to TRBJ2-2; D is perhaps TRBD1 (5 bases). Deletions cut 6 bases from V and 4 bases from J, with 9 bases between. CDR3 length: 13 amino acids. CDR1 is SGHVS, CDR2 FQNEAQ, per germline. Written as DNA, the CDR3 is TGTGCCAGCAGACAGGCCAGCACCGGGGAGCTGTTTTTT. This translates into CASRQASTGELFF.

This clone has only a few counts. The chain couples TRBV28 to TRBJ1-4; the match to TRBD1 covers 7 bases. The CDR3 consists of 18 residues. J gave up 3 bases and V 2 bases, and 12 bases lay outside the gene matches. The germline V gene encodes CDR1 MDHEN and CDR2 SYDVKM. CDR3 DNA: TGTGCCAGCAGTTTAGTAAGGGGGCGCGATCTGGCTAATGAAAAACTGTTTTTT. It encodes CASSLVRGRDLANEKLFF. The whole variable domain, remainder taken from reference TRBV28 and TRBJ1-4, is DVKVTQSSRYLVKRTGEKVFLECVQDMDHENMFWYRQDPGLGLRLIYFSYDVKMKEKGDIPEGYSVSREKKERFSLILESASTNQTSMYLCASSLVRGRDLANEKLFFGSGTQLSVL.

This sequence joins TRBV28 and TRBJ1-3; D is ambiguous. The length of the CDR3 is 11 residues. V shed 3 bases and J shed 8 bases, with 5 bases lying between them. CDR1 is MDHEN, CDR2 SYDVKM, per germline. The CDR3 nucleotides read TGTGCCAGCAGTTTGGACTACACCATATATTTT. This translates into CASSLDYTIYF.

The V call is TRBV18, the J call TRBJ2-2; 8 bases align to TRBD1. The CDR3 consists of 19 residues. Germline V CDR1 and CDR2: KGHSH, LQKENI. V lost 2 bases, J lost 2 bases, and 13 bases stayed unmatched. CDR3 sequence: CASSPVAGSGQVNTGELFF. DNA for the CDR3: TGTGCCAGCTCACCAGTCGCGGGATCGGGACAGGTTAACACCGGGGAGCTGTTTTTT.

The J gene is TRBJ1-1, the V gene TRBV10-3; D gene unclear. CDR3 length: 17 residues. The germline gives CDR1 ENHRY, CDR2 SYGVKD. Trimming took off 7 bases at V and 2 bases at J, with 23 bases between the two ends. CDR3 sequence reads: CAITPGPSNRGNTEAFF. The CDR3 nucleotides are TGTGCCATCACCCCGGGCCCGTCAAATCGGGGTAACACTGAAGCTTTCTTT.